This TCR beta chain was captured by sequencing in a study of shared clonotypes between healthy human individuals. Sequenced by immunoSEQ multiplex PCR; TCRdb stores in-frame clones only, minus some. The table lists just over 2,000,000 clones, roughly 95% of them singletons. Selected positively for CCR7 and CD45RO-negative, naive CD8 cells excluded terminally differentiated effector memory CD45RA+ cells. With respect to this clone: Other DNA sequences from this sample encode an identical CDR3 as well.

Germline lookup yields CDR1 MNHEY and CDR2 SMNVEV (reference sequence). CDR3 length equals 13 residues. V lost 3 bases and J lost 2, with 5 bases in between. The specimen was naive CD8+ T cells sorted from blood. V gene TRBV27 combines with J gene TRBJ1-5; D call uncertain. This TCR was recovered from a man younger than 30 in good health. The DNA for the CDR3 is TGTGCCAGCAGTTTTTTGGGCAATCAGCCCCAGCATTTT. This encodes CASSFLGNQPQHF.